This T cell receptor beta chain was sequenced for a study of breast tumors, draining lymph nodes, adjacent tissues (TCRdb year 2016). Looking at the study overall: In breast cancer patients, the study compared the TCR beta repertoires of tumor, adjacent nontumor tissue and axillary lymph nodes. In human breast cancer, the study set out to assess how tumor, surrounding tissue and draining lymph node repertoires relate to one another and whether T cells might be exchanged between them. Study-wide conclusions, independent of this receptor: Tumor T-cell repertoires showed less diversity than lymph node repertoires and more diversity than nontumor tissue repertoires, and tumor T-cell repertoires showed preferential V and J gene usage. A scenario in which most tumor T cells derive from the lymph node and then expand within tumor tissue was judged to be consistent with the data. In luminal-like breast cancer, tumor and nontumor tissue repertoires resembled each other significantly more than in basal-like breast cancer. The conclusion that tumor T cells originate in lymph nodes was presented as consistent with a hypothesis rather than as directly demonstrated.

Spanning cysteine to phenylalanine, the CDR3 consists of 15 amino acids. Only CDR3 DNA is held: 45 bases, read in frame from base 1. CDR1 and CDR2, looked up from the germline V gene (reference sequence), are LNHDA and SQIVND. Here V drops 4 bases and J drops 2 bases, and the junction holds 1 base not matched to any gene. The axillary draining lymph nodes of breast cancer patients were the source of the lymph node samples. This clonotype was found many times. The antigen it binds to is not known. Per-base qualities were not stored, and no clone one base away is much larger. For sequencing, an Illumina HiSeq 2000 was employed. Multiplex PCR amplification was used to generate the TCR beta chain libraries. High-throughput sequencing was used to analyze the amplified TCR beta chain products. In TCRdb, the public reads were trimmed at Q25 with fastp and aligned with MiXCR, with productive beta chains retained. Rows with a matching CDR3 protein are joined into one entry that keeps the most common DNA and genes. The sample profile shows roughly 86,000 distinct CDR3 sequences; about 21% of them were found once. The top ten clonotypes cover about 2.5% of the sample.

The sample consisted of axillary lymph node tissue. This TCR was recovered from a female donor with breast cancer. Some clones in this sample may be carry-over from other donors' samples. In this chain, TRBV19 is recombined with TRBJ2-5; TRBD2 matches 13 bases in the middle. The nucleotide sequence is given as TGTGCCAGTAGTAGACTAGCGGGAGGTCAAGAGACCCAGTACTTC. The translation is CASSRLAGGQETQYF.